Sequencing of this T cell receptor beta chain was carried out in a study of graft-versus-host responses after intestinal transplantation. CDR1 is SGHDN and CDR2 is FVKESK in the germline V gene. The CDR3 contains 18 residues. V was trimmed by 6 bases and J by 1 base, leaving 21 bases between them. A note on this clone: What it binds is unknown.

Repertoires were generated with immunoSEQ multiplex PCR, while TCRdb's copy carries only in-frame clones and drops some. The table shows 130,000 to 150,000 clones, with around 90% occurring only once. The source is a human donor who received an intestinal transplant. The sequencing here drew on unstimulated CD4+ T cells sorted from spleen or lymph node cells, taken before intestinal transplant. This chain joins TRBV14 and TRBJ2-2; D possibly corresponds to TRBD2 (6 bases). The CDR3 protein is CASSSKGEVAVNTGELFF. The CDR3 nucleotides are TGTGCCAGCAGTTCAAAGGGAGAGGTAGCGGTGAACACCGGGGAGCTGTTTTTT.